This TCR beta chain was observed in a study of CD8+CD57+ T cells in acquired aplastic anemia. Study-level information: Sorted CD4+ and CD8+ cells gave a mean 3.2 ug DNA, range 0.2 to 27.4 ug.

Genomic DNA provided the template from which TCR beta VDJ and CDR3 profiles were obtained. TCRdb re-analysed the reads in MiXCR, keeping a single row per CDR3 protein. The top ten hold roughly 1.2% of the sample, which has some 170,000 distinct CDR3 sequences, 40% to 50% seen once. Patients picked for sequencing had shown CD8+CD57+ cell expansion detected by flow cytometry. Patient blood was sampled before any therapy had been received. As regards this clonotype: This may be a read error: a much more frequent sequence differs by one nucleotide.

CDR1 and CDR2 (germline): LGHNA, YSLEER. The CDR3 has 15 amino acids. The TCR sequence derives from a human donor with aplastic anemia. The chain carries TRBV4-3 and TRBJ2-5; D assignment may be TRBD1 or TRBD2 (5 bases each). The sequencing sample was made of sorted CD4+, CD8+, or CD8+CD57+ T cells (not recorded which) from PBMCs. The CDR3 is CTSSQDEGPQETQYF. The DNA for the CDR3 is TGCACCAGCAGCCAAGATGAGGGACCCCAAGAGACCCAGTACTTC.